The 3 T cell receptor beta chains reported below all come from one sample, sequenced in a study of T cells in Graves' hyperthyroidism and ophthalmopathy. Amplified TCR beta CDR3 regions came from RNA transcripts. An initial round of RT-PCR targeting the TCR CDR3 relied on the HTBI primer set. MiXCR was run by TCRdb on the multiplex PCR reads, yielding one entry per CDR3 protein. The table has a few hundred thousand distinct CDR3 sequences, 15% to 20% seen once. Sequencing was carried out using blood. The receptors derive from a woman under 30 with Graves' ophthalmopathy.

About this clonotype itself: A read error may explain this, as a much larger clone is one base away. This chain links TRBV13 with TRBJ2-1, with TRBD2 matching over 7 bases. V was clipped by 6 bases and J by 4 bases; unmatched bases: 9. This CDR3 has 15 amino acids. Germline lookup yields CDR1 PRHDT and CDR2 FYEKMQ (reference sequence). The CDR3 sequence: CASRESGTKYNEQFF. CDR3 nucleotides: TGTGCCAGCAGGGAGAGCGGGACGAAATACAATGAGCAGTTCTTC.

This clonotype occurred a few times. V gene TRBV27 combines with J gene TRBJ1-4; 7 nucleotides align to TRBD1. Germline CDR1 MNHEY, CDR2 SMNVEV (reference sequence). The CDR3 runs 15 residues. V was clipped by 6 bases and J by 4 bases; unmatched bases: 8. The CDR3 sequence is CASRSRDSLNEKLFF. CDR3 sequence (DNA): TGTGCCAGCAGATCTCGGGACAGCCTTAATGAAAAACTGTTTTTT.

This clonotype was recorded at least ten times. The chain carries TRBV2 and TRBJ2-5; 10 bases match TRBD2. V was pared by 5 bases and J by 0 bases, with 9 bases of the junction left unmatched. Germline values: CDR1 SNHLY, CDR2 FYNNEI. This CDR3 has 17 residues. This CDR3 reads CASSRSSSGGHQETQYF. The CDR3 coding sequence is TGTGCCAGCAGTAGATCCAGTAGCGGGGGGCACCAAGAGACCCAGTACTTC.